The 6 T cell receptor beta chains reported below all come from one sample, sequenced in a study of blood T cell repertoires in COVID-19. Clones were read by immunoSEQ multiplex PCR, and TCRdb kept only the in-frame ones, dropping some. The table has about 15,000 clones, about 90% seen once. The material sequenced was peripheral blood. The receptors come from a human donor in a cohort sampled during active COVID-19.

V and J are TRBV5-1 and TRBJ1-6, with a possible D match to TRBD1 (5 bases). Trimming shortened V by 2 bases and J by 7 bases, and 10 bases separated the two germline ends. The CDR3 extends over 14 amino acids. Germline V gene sequence: CDR1 SGHRS, CDR2 YFSETQ. In DNA, the CDR3 is TGCGCCAGCAGCTTATGGGGGGGAAATTCACCCCTCCACTTT. Translation: CASSLWGGNSPLHF.

The V and J genes are TRBV18 and TRBJ1-5, with 9 nucleotides matching TRBD1. The CDR3 loop spans 17 amino acids. The V gene end was trimmed by 3 bases and the J gene end by 0 bases; junction bases not matched to a gene: 6. Germline values: CDR1 KGHSH, CDR2 LQKENI. This chain's CDR3 is CASSPSTGGNSNQPQHF. As DNA, the CDR3 is TGTGCCAGCTCACCGTCGACAGGGGGGAATAGCAATCAGCCCCAGCATTTT.

The rearrangement links TRBV9 to TRBJ2-1; 7 bases agree with TRBD1. Trimming at V came to 0 bases and at J to 2 bases, leaving 2 bases not matched to a gene. This CDR3 has 15 residues. Germline CDR1 is SGDLS and CDR2 is YYNGEE. For the CDR3, the DNA is TGTGCCAGCAGCGTAGGAGGGGGCACCTACAATGAGCAGTTCTTC. Protein product: CASSVGGGTYNEQFF. Full variable domain (remainder filled in from reference TRBV9 and TRBJ2-1): DSGVTQTPKHLITATGQRVTLRCSPRSGDLSVYWYQQSLDQGLQFLIQYYNGEERAKGNILERFSAQQFPDLHSELNLSSLELGDSALYFCASSVGGGTYNEQFFGPGTRLTVL.

This chain uses TRBV19 with TRBJ1-5; unclear D gene. Germline values: CDR1 LNHDA, CDR2 SQIVND (reference sequence). V was pared by 2 bases and J by 3 bases, with 14 bases between. This CDR3 comprises 16 residues. The chain's CDR3 is CASSITRTANNQPQHF. CDR3 coding DNA: TGTGCCAGTAGTATAACGCGCACAGCAAACAATCAGCCCCAGCATTTT.

V gene TRBV5-1 combines with J gene TRBJ1-1; 7 bases are shared with TRBD1. This CDR3 has 15 residues. V was clipped by 4 bases and J by 2 bases; unmatched bases: 8. Germline values: CDR1 SGHRS, CDR2 YFSETQ. CDR3 sequence reads: CASSAQGDLNTEAFF. The DNA for the CDR3 is TGCGCCAGCAGCGCGCAGGGGGATTTAAACACTGAAGCTTTCTTT.

The chain's CDR3 is CASSLDGMRGGAAQYF. DNA of the CDR3: TGTGCCAGCAGCTTAGATGGGATGCGCGGGGGGGCCGCCCAGTACTTC. The chain uses TRBV7-2 and TRBJ2-5; 9 bases fit TRBD2. The ends lost 1 base at V and 9 bases at J; junction bases unmatched: 12. The CDR3 covers 16 residues. Germline V lookup: CDR1 SGHTA, CDR2 FQGNSA.